Each of the 27 T cell receptor beta chains below was sequenced from the same sample in a study of cytomegalovirus exposure and HLA in healthy donors. Produced via immunoSEQ multiplex PCR; TCRdb's table is partial and in-frame only. The sample has 200,000 to 300,000 clones; around 86% are singletons. The sample taken for sequencing was PBMCs. These receptors were collected from a woman between 25 and 40 years old in good health and CMV-seropositive.

The sample holds a few counts of this clone. This chain links TRBV2 with TRBJ2-7; D gene ambiguous. The V gene's germline CDR1 is SNHLY and CDR2 FYNNEI. Trimming pared 4 bases from V and 6 bases from J, leaving 16 bases between. The CDR3 loop spans 14 amino acids. The CDR3 reads CASSGSSPSSEQYF. As DNA, the CDR3 is TGTGCCAGCAGTGGAAGTAGCCCTTCGAGCGAGCAGTACTTC.

The chain has TRBV6-5 and TRBJ1-1; D is perhaps TRBD1 (5 bases). Trimming pared 6 bases from V and 7 bases from J, leaving 9 bases between. The germline CDR1 and CDR2 sequences are MNHEY and SVGAGI. The CDR3 is 11 amino acids. The CDR3 nucleotides are TGTGCCAGCAGAGGACAACGTGAAGCTTTCTTT. This sequence encodes CASRGQREAFF.

V is TRBV27 and J is TRBJ1-2; possible D gene TRBD1, 6 bases. Germline CDR1 is MNHEY and CDR2 is SMNVEV (reference sequence). Trimming removed 3 bases at V and 4 bases at J, with 9 bases between. The CDR3 sequence is 13 residues long. CDR3 sequence: CASSFSRGYGYTF. As DNA, the CDR3 is TGTGCCAGCAGTTTCTCCAGGGGCTATGGCTACACCTTC.

This clone has just one count. This sequence joins TRBV15 and TRBJ1-5; possibly TRBD1 for D (5 bases). Germline loops: CDR1 LNHNV, CDR2 YYDKDF (reference sequence). V lost 0 bases and J 8 bases, leaving 11 bases between the germline ends. The CDR3 totals 14 residues. This chain's CDR3 is CATSRETVIEPQHF. Written as DNA, the CDR3 is TGTGCCACCAGCAGAGAGACAGTAATTGAGCCCCAGCATTTT.

V is TRBV29-1 and J is TRBJ1-2; 9 positions agree with TRBD1. The V gene's germline CDR1 is SQVTM and CDR2 ANQGSEA. Unmatched junction bases numbered 12, after V lost 7 bases and J lost 3 bases. The CDR3 is made up of 15 amino acids. CDR3 loop: CSANEPGQGDYGYTF. Written as DNA, the CDR3 is TGCAGCGCAAACGAACCGGGACAGGGAGACTATGGCTACACCTTC.

The gene calls are TRBV6-6 and TRBJ2-7; tentative D call: TRBD1 (5 bases). Trimming removed 2 bases at V and 2 bases at J, with 10 bases between. Per germline, CDR1 MNHNY and CDR2 SVGAGI (reference sequence). The CDR3 has 14 amino acids. CDR3 bases: TGTGCCAGCAGTTACACCAGGGAAGCCTACGAGCAGTACTTC. It is translated as CASSYTREAYEQYF.

DNA for the CDR3: TGCGCCAGCAACCGGGGGGGGGACTCCAAGGGGAACACTGAAGCTTTCTTT. Protein sequence: CASNRGGDSKGNTEAFF. The chain combines TRBV5-1 with TRBJ1-1; D might be TRBD1 (5 bases). Trimming pared 6 bases from V and 1 base from J, leaving 22 bases between. The germline V gene has CDR1 SGHRS and CDR2 YFSETQ. This CDR3 spans 17 amino acids.

This clone has only one observation. The chain couples TRBV28 to TRBJ1-2, with 8 bases that match TRBD1. Germline V lookup: CDR1 MDHEN, CDR2 SYDVKM. This CDR3 comprises 19 residues. With V trimmed by 5 bases and J by 4 bases, 21 bases remained unmatched. The CDR3 loop reads CASSLRVLKGQDASYGYTF. The CDR3 nucleotides read TGTGCCAGCAGTCTACGCGTTTTAAAGGGACAGGACGCCTCCTATGGCTACACCTTC.

The rearrangement links TRBV7-9 to TRBJ2-2; TRBD1 agrees at 10 bases. J was trimmed by 2 bases and V by 5 bases; bases with no gene match: 8. The CDR3 is 17 residues long. Germline V CDR1 and CDR2: SEHNR, FQNEAQ (reference sequence). CDR3 in amino acids: CASSHKGTGVNTGELFF. The CDR3 nucleotides are TGTGCCAGCAGCCATAAAGGGACAGGGGTTAACACCGGGGAGCTGTTTTTT.

V gene TRBV5-4 combines with J gene TRBJ2-4, with TRBD1 matching over 10 bases. CDR3 length: 13 amino acids. Germline CDR1 reads SGHNT; CDR2 reads YYREEE (reference sequence). V lost 3 bases, J lost 9 bases, and 3 bases stayed unmatched. The CDR3 DNA reads TGTGCCAGCAGCTGGACAGGGGGAGGCATTCAGTACTTC. Translated, it gives CASSWTGGGIQYF.

This rearrangement joins TRBV9 to TRBJ2-2; 7 bases fit TRBD2. The CDR3 sequence is 14 residues long. Germline CDR1 reads SGDLS; CDR2 reads YYNGEE. V was clipped by 3 bases and J by 3 bases; unmatched bases: 2. The CDR3 region is CASSATSDTGELFF. CDR3 nucleotide sequence: TGTGCCAGCAGCGCAACTAGCGACACCGGGGAGCTGTTTTTT.

V gene TRBV5-6 combines with J gene TRBJ2-3; 7 nucleotides line up with TRBD2. J gave up 6 bases and V 2 bases, and 9 bases lay outside the gene matches. The CDR3 is 15 amino acids. Per germline, CDR1 SGHDT and CDR2 YYEEEE. The CDR3 sequence: CASSFGGSDPDTQYF. The DNA of the CDR3 is TGTGCCAGCAGCTTCGGCGGGAGTGATCCCGATACGCAGTATTTT.

This rearrangement joins TRBV27 to TRBJ2-1; D ambiguous. Per the germline V gene, CDR1 is MNHEY and CDR2 is SMNVEV (reference sequence). CDR3 length: 12 amino acids. Trimming pared 4 bases from V and 7 bases from J, leaving 8 bases between. DNA for the CDR3: TGTGCCAGCAGTTCTGCCAGAAATGAGCAGTTCTTC. It specifies CASSSARNEQFF.

This clone came up a few times. The genes are TRBV7-9 and TRBJ1-1, with D perhaps matching TRBD1 (5 bases). The CDR3 covers 14 residues. Trimming took 7 bases from V and 6 from J, leaving 18 bases between them. CDR1 SEHNR and CDR2 FQNEAQ come from the germline V gene (reference sequence). The CDR3 DNA follows: TGTGCCAGCATAAACTCTCAGGGTCGTCCTGAAGCTTTCTTT. Amino acid sequence: CASINSQGRPEAFF.

This chain's CDR3 is CASSEAGRAGGLYNEQFF. For the CDR3, the DNA is TGTGCCAGCAGTGAAGCTGGGCGGGCGGGCGGCCTCTACAATGAGCAGTTCTTC. The chain uses TRBV6-1 and TRBJ2-1, with D tentatively TRBD2 (5 bases). CDR3 length: 18 residues. Trimming cost V 0 bases and J 3 bases, with 18 bases left between them. Germline-derived CDR1 and CDR2 are MNHNS and SASEGT.

This clone has a handful of counts. The rearrangement links TRBV28 to TRBJ2-7; D not certain. V gave up 5 bases and J gave up 7 bases, with 9 bases separating them. Germline V gene lookup returns CDR1 MDHEN and CDR2 SYDVKM. The CDR3 covers 11 residues. The CDR3 here is CASSPQAEQYF. The CDR3 region has the DNA TGTGCCAGCAGTCCCCAGGCGGAGCAGTACTTC.

V gene TRBV27 combines with J gene TRBJ1-1; 10 positions match TRBD1. The V gene's germline CDR1 is MNHEY and CDR2 SMNVEV (reference sequence). With V trimmed by 5 bases and J by 9 bases, 18 bases remained unmatched. The length of the CDR3 is 17 residues. The CDR3 spells CASSLGSGTGARLKAFF. CDR3 nucleotide sequence: TGTGCCAGCAGTCTCGGCTCCGGGACAGGGGCGCGTCTCAAAGCTTTCTTT.

The rearrangement uses TRBV5-6 and TRBJ2-7; tentatively, D is TRBD2 (6 bases). Germline V lookup: CDR1 SGHDT, CDR2 YYEEEE. This CDR3 contains 13 residues. Between the trimmed V and J ends, which lost 4 bases and 3 bases, there was a span of 11 bases. This chain's CDR3 is CASSPGTHYEQYF. CDR3 DNA sequence: TGTGCCAGCAGCCCGGGGACTCACTACGAGCAGTACTTC.

This chain uses TRBV5-1 with TRBJ1-2; 7 bases match TRBD1. Per germline, CDR1 SGHRS and CDR2 YFSETQ. Trimming removed 3 bases from V and 4 bases from J; junction bases left unmatched: 12. The CDR3 covers 16 residues. The DNA of the CDR3 is TGCGCCAGCAGCTCCCTTCCAGGACAGGAGTCCTATGGCTACACCTTC. Translated: CASSSLPGQESYGYTF.

The chain is built from TRBV28 and TRBJ2-1; 7 nucleotides align to TRBD2. J was trimmed by 10 bases and V by 7 bases; bases with no gene match: 13. The CDR3 consists of 14 residues. Germline V gene data show CDR1 as MDHEN and CDR2 as SYDVKM. CDR3 in DNA: TGTGCCAGCACTTGGGCTAGCGGTACCTTGGAGCAGTTCTTC. Protein sequence: CASTWASGTLEQFF.

This chain uses TRBV7-8 with TRBJ1-1, with D possibly matching TRBD1 (6 bases). Germline-derived CDR1 and CDR2 are SGHVS and FQNEAQ. The germline V and J ends were trimmed by 5 bases and 9 bases, with 13 bases remaining between them. The CDR3 consists of 12 residues. The CDR3 spells CASSVNTGKAFF. The CDR3 DNA reads TGTGCCAGCAGCGTAAATACAGGGAAAGCTTTCTTT.

The genes are TRBV10-1 and TRBJ2-1; 7 positions agree with TRBD2. V shed 3 bases, J shed 8 bases, and the junction held 10 bases outside the gene matches. Per germline, CDR1 WNHNN and CDR2 SYGVQD (reference sequence). CDR3 length equals 15 residues. The chain's CDR3 is CASSDGRDGRYEQFF. DNA of the CDR3: TGCGCCAGCAGTGATGGTAGGGACGGGAGGTATGAGCAGTTCTTC.

This clone showed up just a few times. This chain links TRBV5-4 with TRBJ2-2; D is possibly TRBD2 (6 bases). V lost 3 bases and J lost 4, with 19 bases in between. The CDR3 runs to 17 residues. Germline V gene data show CDR1 as SGHNT and CDR2 as YYREEE (reference sequence). CDR3 coding DNA: TGTGCCAGCAGCTCTCTACAATCGGGACTTCGCACCGGGGAGCTGTTTTTT. It is translated as CASSSLQSGLRTGELFF.

V gene TRBV5-1 combines with J gene TRBJ2-1; 13 bases are shared with TRBD2. Trimming removed 0 bases from V and 7 bases from J; junction bases left unmatched: 4. Germline lookup yields CDR1 SGHRS and CDR2 YFSETQ. The CDR3 consists of 16 residues. CDR3 DNA: TGCGCCAGCAGCTTGGTAACTAGCGGGAGGGGTAATGAGCAGTTCTTC. Its protein is CASSLVTSGRGNEQFF.

The CDR3 reads CASSLARQAYGYTF. The CDR3 region has the DNA TGTGCCAGCAGCTTAGCAAGGCAGGCCTATGGCTACACCTTC. The chain is built from TRBV7-9 and TRBJ1-2, with D unclear. Trimming took 0 bases from V and 4 from J, leaving 9 bases between them. The CDR3 loop spans 14 amino acids. Germline V gene sequence: CDR1 SEHNR, CDR2 FQNEAQ (reference sequence).

The sample holds many counts of this clone. The V gene is TRBV7-4, the J gene TRBJ2-7; TRBD1 is a possible D gene (5 bases). V lost 5 bases to trimming and J lost 4 bases, with 18 bases between them. Per the germline V gene, CDR1 is SGHVT and CDR2 is SQSDAQ. The CDR3 extends over 15 amino acids. The CDR3 reads CASSHREDTHYEQYF. CDR3 DNA: TGTGCCAGCAGCCACCGAGAGGACACCCATTACGAGCAGTACTTC.

The V call is TRBV7-2, the J call TRBJ1-2; TRBD1 agrees at 7 bases. The CDR3 covers 17 residues. Per germline, CDR1 SGHTA and CDR2 FQGNSA. V lost 5 bases, J lost 0 bases, and 12 bases stayed unmatched. Written as DNA, the CDR3 is TGTGCCAGCAGCGGATGGACAGGAGGCCCCTCTAACTATGGCTACACCTTC. Protein sequence: CASSGWTGGPSNYGYTF.